This TCR beta chain was identified in a study of spatial heterogeneity in lung cancer. TCRdb re-called the 5' RACE reads with MiXCR, one entry per CDR3 protein. The table includes 5,500 to 6,500 distinct CDR3 sequences, roughly an eighth detected once. Stated time point: sample taken at primary tumor resection. CDR1 and CDR2 from the germline V gene are MNHEY and SVGAGI. V lost 6 bases, J lost 3 bases, and 23 bases lay in between. This CDR3 comprises 17 residues. In regard to this clonotype: A library made for alpha chains picked up this beta chain off target, so its size means little.

The sample consisted of lung tissue, taken at surgery. This TCR was recovered from a human donor with early-stage non-small cell lung cancer. The V call is TRBV6-5, the J call TRBJ1-1; TRBD1 is a possible D gene (6 bases). In DNA, the CDR3 is TGTGCCAGCAGGCCATCAGGGGCTCCTAAAGCGGACACTGAAGCTTTCTTT. It translates to CASRPSGAPKADTEAFF.